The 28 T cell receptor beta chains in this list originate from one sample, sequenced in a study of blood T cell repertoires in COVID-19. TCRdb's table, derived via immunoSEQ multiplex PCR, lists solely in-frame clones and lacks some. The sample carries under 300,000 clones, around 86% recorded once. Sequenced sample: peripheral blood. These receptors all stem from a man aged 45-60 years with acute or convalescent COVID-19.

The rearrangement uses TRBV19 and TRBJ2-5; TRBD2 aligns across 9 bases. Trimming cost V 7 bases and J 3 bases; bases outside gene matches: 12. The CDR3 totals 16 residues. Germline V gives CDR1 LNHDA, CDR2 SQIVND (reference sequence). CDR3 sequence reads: CASTPAGGYLKETQYF. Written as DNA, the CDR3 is TGTGCCAGTACCCCAGCGGGGGGCTACCTGAAAGAGACCCAGTACTTC.

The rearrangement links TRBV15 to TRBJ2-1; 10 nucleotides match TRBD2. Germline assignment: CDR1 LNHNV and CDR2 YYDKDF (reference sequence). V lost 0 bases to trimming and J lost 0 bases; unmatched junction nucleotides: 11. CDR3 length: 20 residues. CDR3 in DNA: TGTGCCACCAGCAGAGAGCAGAGGACTAGCGGACCCTTCTCCTACAATGAGCAGTTCTTC. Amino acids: CATSREQRTSGPFSYNEQFF.

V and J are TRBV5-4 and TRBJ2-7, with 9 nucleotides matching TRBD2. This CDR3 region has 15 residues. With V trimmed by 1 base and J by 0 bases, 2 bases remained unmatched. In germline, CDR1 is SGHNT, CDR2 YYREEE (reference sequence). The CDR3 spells CASSLSSGDSYEQYF. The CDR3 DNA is TGTGCCAGCAGCTTGTCTAGCGGGGACTCCTACGAGCAGTACTTC.

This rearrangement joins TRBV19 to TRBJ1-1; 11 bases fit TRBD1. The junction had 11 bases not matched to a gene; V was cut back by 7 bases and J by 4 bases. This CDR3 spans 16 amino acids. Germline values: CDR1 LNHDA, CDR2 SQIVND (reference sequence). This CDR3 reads CASNPGQGVGGTEAFF. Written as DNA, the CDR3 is TGTGCCAGTAACCCGGGACAGGGGGTGGGGGGCACTGAAGCTTTCTTT.

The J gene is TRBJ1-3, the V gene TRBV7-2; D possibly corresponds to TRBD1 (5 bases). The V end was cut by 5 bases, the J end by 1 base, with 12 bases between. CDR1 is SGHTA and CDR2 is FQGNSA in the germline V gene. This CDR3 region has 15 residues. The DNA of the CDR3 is TGTGCCAGCAGCCTAATCGGGGGTTCTGGAAACACCATATATTTT. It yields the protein CASSLIGGSGNTIYF.

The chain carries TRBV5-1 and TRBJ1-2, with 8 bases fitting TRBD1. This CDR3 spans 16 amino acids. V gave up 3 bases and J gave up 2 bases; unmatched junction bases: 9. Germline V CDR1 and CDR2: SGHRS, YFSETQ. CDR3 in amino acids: CASSYSPGQANYGYTF. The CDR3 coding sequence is TGCGCCAGCAGCTATTCCCCGGGACAGGCGAACTATGGCTACACCTTC.

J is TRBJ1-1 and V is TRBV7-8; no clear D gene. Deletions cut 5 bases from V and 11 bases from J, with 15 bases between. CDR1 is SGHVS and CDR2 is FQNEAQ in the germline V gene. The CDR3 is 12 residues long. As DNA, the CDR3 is TGTGCCAGCAGCGTCGTAAACCGTCGGGCTTTCTTT. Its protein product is CASSVVNRRAFF.

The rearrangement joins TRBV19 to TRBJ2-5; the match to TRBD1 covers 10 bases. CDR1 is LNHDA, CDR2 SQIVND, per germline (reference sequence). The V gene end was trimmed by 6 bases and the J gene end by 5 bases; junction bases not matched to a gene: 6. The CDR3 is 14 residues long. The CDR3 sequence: CASSVGQGIETQYF. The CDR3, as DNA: TGTGCCAGTAGCGTGGGACAGGGGATTGAGACCCAGTACTTC.

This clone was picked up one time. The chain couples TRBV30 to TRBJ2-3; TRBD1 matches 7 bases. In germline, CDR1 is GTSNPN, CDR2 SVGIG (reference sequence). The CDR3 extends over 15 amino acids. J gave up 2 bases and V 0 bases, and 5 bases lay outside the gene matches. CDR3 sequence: CAWSVGQRFTDTQYF. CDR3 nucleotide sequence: TGTGCCTGGAGTGTGGGACAGAGATTCACAGATACGCAGTATTTT.

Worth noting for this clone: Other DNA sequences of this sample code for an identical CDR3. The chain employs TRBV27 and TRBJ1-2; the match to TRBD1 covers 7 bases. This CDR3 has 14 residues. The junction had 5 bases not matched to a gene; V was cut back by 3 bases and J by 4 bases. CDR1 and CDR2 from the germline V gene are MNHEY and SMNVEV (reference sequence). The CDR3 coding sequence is TGTGCCAGCAGTTTGAGGGGGCAGGGCTATGGCTACACCTTC. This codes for CASSLRGQGYGYTF.

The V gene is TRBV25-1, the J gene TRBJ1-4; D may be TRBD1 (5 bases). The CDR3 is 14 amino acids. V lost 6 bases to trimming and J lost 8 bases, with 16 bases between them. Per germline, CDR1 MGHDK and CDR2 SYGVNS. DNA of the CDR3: TGTGCCAGCAGACAGACAGAAACCGCCGAAAAACTGTTTTTT. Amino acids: CASRQTETAEKLFF.

The CDR3 region is CASSYSGGVGVPLHF. CDR3 coding DNA: TGTGCCAGCAGTTACTCGGGAGGGGTTGGGGTCCCCCTCCACTTT. V usage is TRBV6-5 and J usage is TRBJ1-6; D possibly corresponds to TRBD1 (5 bases). V lost 0 bases to trimming and J lost 13 bases, with 16 bases between them. The CDR3 contains 15 residues. Germline lookup yields CDR1 MNHEY and CDR2 SVGAGI.

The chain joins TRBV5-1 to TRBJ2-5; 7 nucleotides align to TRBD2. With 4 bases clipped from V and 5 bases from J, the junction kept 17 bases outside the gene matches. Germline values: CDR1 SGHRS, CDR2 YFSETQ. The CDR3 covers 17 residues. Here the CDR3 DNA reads TGCGCCAGCAGCAGCGGGACGTCGTACTTGGGGGGGGAGACCCAGTACTTC. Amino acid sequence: CASSSGTSYLGGETQYF.

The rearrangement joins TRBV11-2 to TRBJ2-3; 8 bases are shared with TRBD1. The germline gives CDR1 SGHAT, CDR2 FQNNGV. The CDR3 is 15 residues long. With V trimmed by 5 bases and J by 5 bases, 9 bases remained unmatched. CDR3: CASSPDRGSGDTQYF. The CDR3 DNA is TGTGCCAGCAGCCCAGACAGGGGCTCCGGAGATACGCAGTATTTT.

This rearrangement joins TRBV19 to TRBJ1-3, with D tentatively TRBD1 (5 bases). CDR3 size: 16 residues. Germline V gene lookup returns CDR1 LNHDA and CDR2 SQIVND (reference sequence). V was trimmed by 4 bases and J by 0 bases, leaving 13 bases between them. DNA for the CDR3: TGTGCCAGTAGTACCCCGGGACTCCCCTCTGGAAACACCATATATTTT. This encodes CASSTPGLPSGNTIYF.

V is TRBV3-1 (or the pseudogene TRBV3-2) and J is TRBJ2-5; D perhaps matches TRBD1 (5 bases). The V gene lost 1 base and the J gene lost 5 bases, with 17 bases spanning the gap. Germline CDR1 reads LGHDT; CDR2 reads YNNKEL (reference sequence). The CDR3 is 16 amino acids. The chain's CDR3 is CASSQVSGRPRETQYF. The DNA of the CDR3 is TGTGCCAGCAGCCAAGTTTCAGGGCGGCCAAGGGAGACCCAGTACTTC.

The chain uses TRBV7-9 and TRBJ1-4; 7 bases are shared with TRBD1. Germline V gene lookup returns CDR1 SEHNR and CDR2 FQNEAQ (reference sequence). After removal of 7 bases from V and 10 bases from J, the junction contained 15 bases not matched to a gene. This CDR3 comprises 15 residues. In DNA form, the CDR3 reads TGTGCCAGCAAGGGGATGCAGGGGGAAGGCGGAAAACTGTTTTTT. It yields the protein CASKGMQGEGGKLFF.

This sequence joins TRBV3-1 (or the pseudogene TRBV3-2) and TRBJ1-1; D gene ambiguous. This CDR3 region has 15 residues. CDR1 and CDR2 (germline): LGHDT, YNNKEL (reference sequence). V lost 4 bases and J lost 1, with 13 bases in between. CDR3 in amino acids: CASSPRRLGNTEAFF. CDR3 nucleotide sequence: TGTGCCAGCAGCCCGCGGCGATTAGGGAACACTGAAGCTTTCTTT.

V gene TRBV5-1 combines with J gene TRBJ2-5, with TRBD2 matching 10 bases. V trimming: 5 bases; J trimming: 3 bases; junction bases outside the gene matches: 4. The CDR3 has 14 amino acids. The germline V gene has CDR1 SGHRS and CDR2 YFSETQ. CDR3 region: CASRSSGGKETQYF. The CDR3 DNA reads TGCGCCAGCAGATCTAGCGGGGGCAAAGAGACCCAGTACTTC.

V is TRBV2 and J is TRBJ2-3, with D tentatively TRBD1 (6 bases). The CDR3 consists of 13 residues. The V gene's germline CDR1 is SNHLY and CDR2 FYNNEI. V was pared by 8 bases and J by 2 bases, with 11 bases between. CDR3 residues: CASEWTDTDTQYF. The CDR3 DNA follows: TGTGCCAGCGAGTGGACAGACACAGATACGCAGTATTTT.

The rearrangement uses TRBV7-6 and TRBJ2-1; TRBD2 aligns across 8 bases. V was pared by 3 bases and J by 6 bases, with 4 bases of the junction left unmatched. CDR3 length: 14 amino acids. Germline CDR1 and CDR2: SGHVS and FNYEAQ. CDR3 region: CASSLGLVTNEQFF. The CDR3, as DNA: TGTGCCAGCAGCTTGGGACTAGTCACCAATGAGCAGTTCTTC.

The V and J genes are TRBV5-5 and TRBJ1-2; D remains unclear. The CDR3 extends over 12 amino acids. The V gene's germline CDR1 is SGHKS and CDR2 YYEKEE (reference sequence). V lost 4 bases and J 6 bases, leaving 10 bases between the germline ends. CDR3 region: CASSPSTNGYTF. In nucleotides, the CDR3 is TGTGCCAGCAGCCCGTCGACAAATGGCTACACCTTC.

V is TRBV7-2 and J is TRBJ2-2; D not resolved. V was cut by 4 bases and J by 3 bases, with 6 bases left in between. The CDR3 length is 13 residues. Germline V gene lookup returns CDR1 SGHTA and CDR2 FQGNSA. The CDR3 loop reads CASSSYDTGELFF. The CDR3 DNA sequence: TGTGCCAGCAGCTCCTATGACACCGGGGAGCTGTTTTTT.

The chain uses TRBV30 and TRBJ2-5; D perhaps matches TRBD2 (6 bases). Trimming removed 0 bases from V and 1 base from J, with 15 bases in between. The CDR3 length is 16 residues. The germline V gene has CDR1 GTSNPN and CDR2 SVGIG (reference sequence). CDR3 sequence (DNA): TGTGCCTGGAGTGTGGGGGGACGAGCGGGCCAAGAGACCCAGTACTTC. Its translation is CAWSVGGRAGQETQYF.

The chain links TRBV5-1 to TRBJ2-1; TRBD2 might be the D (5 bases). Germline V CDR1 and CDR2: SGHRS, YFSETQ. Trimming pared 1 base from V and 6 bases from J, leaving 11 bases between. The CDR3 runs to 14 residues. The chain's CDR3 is CASSLSTLANEQFF. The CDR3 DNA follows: TGCGCCAGCAGCTTGTCAACGCTAGCCAATGAGCAGTTCTTC.

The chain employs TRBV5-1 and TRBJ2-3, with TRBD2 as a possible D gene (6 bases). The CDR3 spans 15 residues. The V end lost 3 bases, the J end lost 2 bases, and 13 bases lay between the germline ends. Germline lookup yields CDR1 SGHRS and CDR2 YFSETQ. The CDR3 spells CASSSLAATTDTQYF. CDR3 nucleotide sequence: TGCGCCAGCAGCTCTTTAGCGGCGACCACAGATACGCAGTATTTT.

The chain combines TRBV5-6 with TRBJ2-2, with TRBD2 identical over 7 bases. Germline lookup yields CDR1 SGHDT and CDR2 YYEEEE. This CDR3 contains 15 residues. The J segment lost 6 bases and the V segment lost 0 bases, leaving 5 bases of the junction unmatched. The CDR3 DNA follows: TGTGCCAGCAGCTTGGCGGGGGGAAAGCCCGGGGAGCTGTTTTTT. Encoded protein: CASSLAGGKPGELFF.

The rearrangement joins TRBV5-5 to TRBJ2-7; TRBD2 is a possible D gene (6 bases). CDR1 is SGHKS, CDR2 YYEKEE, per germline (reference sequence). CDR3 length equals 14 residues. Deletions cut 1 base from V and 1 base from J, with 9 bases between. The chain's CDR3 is CASSLTAGSYEQYF. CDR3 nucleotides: TGTGCCAGCAGCTTGACGGCGGGGTCCTACGAGCAGTACTTC.